Sequencing of this TCR beta chain was carried out in a study of T cells after posttransplantation cyclophosphamide. General study findings and limits: Skin or GI-infiltrating T cells shared few TRB sequences with blood.

This clone was counted ten times or more. What it binds is not known. Busulfan-fludarabine conditioning, marrow transplant, and cyclophosphamide on days +3 and +4 were administered. This CDR3 is 14 amino acids long. The germline V gene has CDR1 SGHKS and CDR2 YYEKEE (reference sequence). V trimming: 6 bases; J trimming: 4 bases; junction bases outside the gene matches: 9. Measured with immunoSEQ multiplex PCR; TCRdb has only the in-frame clones, and not every one. The counts give more than 9,000 clones, none of them seen only once; about 26% is held by the top ten. V and J are TRBV5-5 and TRBJ2-7, with 8 positions matching TRBD1. The sequence came from a female patient in her thirties or forties who received an allogeneic stem cell transplant from a related donor, was CMV-positive, and had no GVHD. Some T cells may be supplied by the graft donor. This specimen was PBMCs, taken after allogeneic stem cell transplant with posttransplant cyclophosphamide. As DNA, the CDR3 is TGTGCCAGCAAGAAGGACAGGGAGTATTACGAGCAGTACTTC. This codes for CASKKDREYYEQYF.